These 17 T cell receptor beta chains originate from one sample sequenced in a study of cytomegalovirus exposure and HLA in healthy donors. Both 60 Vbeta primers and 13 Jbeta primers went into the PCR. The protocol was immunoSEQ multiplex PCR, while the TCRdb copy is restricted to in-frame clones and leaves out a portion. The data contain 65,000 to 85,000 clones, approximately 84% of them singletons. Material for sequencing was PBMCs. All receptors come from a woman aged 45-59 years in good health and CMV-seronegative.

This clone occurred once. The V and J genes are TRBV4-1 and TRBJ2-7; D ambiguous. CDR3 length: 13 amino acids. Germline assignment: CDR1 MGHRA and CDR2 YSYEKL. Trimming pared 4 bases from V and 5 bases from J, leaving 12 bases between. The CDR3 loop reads CASSPRLEDEQYF. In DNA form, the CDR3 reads TGCGCCAGCAGCCCCCGTCTAGAGGACGAGCAGTACTTC.

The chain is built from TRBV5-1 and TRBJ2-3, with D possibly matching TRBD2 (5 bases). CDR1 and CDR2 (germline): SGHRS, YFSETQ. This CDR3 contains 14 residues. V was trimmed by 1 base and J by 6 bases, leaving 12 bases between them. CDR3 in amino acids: CASSLRPTTDTQYF. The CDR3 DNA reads TGCGCCAGCAGCTTGAGGCCGACTACGGATACGCAGTATTTT.

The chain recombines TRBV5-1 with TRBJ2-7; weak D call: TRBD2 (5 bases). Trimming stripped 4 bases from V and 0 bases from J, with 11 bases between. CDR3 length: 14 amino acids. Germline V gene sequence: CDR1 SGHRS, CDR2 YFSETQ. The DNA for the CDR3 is TGCGCCAGCAGCCTTACCGGGGACTCCTACGAGCAGTACTTC. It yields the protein CASSLTGDSYEQYF.

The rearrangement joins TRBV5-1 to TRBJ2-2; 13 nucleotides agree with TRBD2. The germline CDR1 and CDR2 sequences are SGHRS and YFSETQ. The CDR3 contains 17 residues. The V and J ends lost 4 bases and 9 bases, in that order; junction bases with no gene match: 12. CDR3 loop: CASSDPRLAGGIWELFF. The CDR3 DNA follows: TGCGCCAGCAGCGATCCCAGACTAGCGGGAGGCATCTGGGAGCTGTTTTTT.

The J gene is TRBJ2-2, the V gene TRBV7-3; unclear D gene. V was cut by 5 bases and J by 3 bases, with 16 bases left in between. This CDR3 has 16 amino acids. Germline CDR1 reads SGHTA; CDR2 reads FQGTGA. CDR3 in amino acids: CASSVDSSRDTGELFF. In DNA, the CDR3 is TGTGCCAGCAGCGTTGACTCCTCGCGAGACACCGGGGAGCTGTTTTTT.

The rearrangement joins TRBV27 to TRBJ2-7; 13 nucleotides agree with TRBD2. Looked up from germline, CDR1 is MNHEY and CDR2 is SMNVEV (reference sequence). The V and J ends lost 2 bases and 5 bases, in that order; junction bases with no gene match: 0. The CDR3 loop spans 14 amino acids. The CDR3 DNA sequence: TGTGCCAGCAGTTTAGGACTAGCGGGAGACGAGCAGTACTTC. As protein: CASSLGLAGDEQYF.

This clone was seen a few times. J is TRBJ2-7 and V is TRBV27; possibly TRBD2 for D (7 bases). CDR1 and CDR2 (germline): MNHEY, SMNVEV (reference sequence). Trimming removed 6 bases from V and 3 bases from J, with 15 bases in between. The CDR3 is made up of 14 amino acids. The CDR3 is CASSEGGRIYEQYF. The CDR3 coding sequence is TGTGCCAGCAGCGAGGGGGGGAGAATCTACGAGCAGTACTTC.

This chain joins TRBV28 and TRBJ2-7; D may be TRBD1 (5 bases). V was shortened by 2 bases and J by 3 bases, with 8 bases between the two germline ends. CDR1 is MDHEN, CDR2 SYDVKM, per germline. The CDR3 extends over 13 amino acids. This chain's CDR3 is CASSLGADYEQYF. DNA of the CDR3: TGTGCCAGCAGTTTAGGGGCCGACTACGAGCAGTACTTC.

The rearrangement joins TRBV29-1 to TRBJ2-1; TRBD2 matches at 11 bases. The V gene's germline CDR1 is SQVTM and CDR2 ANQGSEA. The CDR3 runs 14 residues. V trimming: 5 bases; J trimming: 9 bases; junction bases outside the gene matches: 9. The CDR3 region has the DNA TGCAGCGTTTGCACTAGCGGGAGACGGGGTGAGCAGTTCTTC. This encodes CSVCTSGRRGEQFF.

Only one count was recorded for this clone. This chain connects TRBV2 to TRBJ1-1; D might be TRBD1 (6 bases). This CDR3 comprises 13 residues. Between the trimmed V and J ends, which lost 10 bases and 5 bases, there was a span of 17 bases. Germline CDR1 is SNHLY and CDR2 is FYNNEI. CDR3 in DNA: TGTGCCACCGCCCCTACAGGGAATACTGAAGCTTTCTTT. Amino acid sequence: CATAPTGNTEAFF.

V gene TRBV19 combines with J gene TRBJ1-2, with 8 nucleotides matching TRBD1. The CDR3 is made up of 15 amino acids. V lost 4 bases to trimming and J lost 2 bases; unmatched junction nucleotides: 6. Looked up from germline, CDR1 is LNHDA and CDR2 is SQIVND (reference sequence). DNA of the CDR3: TGTGCCAGTAGTAACCCTGGGACAGGCAACTATGGCTACACCTTC. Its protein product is CASSNPGTGNYGYTF.

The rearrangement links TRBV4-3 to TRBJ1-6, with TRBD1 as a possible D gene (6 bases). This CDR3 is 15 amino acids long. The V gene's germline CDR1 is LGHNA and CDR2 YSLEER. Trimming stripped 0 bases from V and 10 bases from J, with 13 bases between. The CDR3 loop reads CASSQDSTGNSPLHF. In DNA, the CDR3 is TGCGCCAGCAGCCAAGATAGTACAGGGAACTCACCCCTCCACTTT.

CDR3 in DNA: TGTGCCAGCAGCTTCGGACTAGCGGGGGGGGAGACCCAGTACTTC. Its translation is CASSFGLAGGETQYF. The chain employs TRBV7-2 and TRBJ2-5; 15 bases are shared with TRBD2. V lost 3 bases to trimming and J lost 5 bases; unmatched junction nucleotides: 1. CDR1 and CDR2 from the germline V gene are SGHTA and FQGNSA. The CDR3 runs to 15 residues. Full variable domain (missing parts from reference TRBV7-2 and TRBJ2-5): GAGVSQSPSNKVTEKGKDVELRCDPISGHTALYWYRQSLGQGLEFLIYFQGNSAPDKSGLPSDRFSAERTGGSVSTLTIQRTQQEDSAVYLCASSFGLAGGETQYFGPGTRLLVL.

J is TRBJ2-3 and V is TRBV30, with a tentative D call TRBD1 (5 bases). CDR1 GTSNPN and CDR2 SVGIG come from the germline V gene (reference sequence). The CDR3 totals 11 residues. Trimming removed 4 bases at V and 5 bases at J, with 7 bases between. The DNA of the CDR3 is TGTGCCTGGACCCAGGGAGATACGCAGTATTTT. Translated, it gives CAWTQGDTQYF.

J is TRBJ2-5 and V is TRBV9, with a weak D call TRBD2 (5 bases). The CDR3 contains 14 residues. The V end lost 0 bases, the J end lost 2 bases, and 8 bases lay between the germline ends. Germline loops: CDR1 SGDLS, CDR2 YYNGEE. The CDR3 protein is CASSVGSGQETQYF. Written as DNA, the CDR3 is TGTGCCAGCAGCGTAGGGAGCGGACAAGAGACCCAGTACTTC.

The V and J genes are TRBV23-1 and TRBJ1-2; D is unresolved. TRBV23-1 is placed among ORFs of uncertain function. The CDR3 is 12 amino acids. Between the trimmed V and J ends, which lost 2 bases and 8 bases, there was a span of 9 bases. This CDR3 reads CASSQSTGGYTF. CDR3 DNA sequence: TGCGCCAGCAGTCAAAGCACGGGGGGCTACACCTTC.

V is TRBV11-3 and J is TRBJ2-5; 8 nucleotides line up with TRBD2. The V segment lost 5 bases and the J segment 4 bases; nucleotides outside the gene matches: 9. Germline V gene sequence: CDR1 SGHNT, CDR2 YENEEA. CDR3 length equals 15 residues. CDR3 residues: CASSQVAGPPETQYF. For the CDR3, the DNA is TGTGCCAGCAGCCAGGTAGCGGGGCCCCCAGAGACCCAGTACTTC.